The 23 T cell receptor beta chains below come from one sample, sequenced in a study of spatial heterogeneity in lung cancer. Time point in this sample: blood at routine non-recurrence follow-up after resection. TCRdb called the 5' RACE reads again in MiXCR, with one record for every CDR3 protein. The sample has approximately 110,000 distinct CDR3 sequences, less than 14% seen once; the top ten hold roughly 24%. This sample comprised PBMCs, obtained at follow-up. The receptors were gathered from a female donor with early-stage non-small cell lung cancer.

This chain links TRBV3-1 with TRBJ2-1; unclear D gene. V was pared by 0 bases and J by 12 bases, with 12 bases between. This CDR3 region has 13 residues. From germline, CDR1 is LGHDT and CDR2 YNNKEL (reference sequence). The CDR3 reads CASSQEGRLRQFF. CDR3 bases: TGTGCCAGCAGCCAAGAAGGCCGTCTACGGCAGTTCTTC.

The V call is TRBV18, the J call TRBJ2-1; D gene uncertain. The CDR3 contains 14 residues. V lost 3 bases to trimming and J lost 9 bases, with 15 bases between them. CDR1 and CDR2 from the germline V gene are KGHSH and LQKENI. The CDR3 DNA reads as TGTGCCAGCTCACCTCCGCCGGCCTCTACTGAGCAGTTCTTC. Its translation: CASSPPPASTEQFF.

V is TRBV28 and J is TRBJ1-1; 7 bases are shared with TRBD1. V dropped 6 bases and J dropped 1; count of bases not matched to a gene: 5. CDR1 is MDHEN and CDR2 is SYDVKM in the germline V gene. The CDR3 extends over 14 amino acids. CDR3 sequence (DNA): TGTGCCAGCAGACTAGGGACAGCGAACACTGAAGCTTTCTTT. It codes for CASRLGTANTEAFF.

The CDR3 sequence: CASSQSGRNQPQHF. The DNA for the CDR3 is TGTGCCAGCAGCCAGTCCGGGCGAAATCAGCCCCAGCATTTT. The chain uses TRBV7-9 and TRBJ1-5; no reliable D call. Between the trimmed V and J ends, which lost 5 bases and 4 bases, there was a span of 12 bases. CDR1 is SEHNR, CDR2 FQNEAQ, per germline (reference sequence). The CDR3 is 14 residues long.

This clonotype was counted ten times or more. The chain couples TRBV19 to TRBJ2-5, with D unclear. Between the trimmed V and J ends, which lost 4 bases and 1 base, there was a span of 13 bases. Germline CDR1 is LNHDA and CDR2 is SQIVND (reference sequence). The CDR3 contains 15 residues. The CDR3 nucleotides read TGTGCCAGTAGTAACTCACCCAGCCTCCAAGAGACCCAGTACTTC. It is translated as CASSNSPSLQETQYF.

This clonotype was seen many times. The V call is TRBV5-1, the J call TRBJ2-3, with unresolved D. CDR3 length: 16 amino acids. V gave up 2 bases and J gave up 2 bases, with 15 bases separating them. In germline, CDR1 is SGHRS, CDR2 YFSETQ. The CDR3 DNA is TGCGCCAGCAGCTTTGGGGATCCAGCCACCACAGATACGCAGTATTTT. It encodes CASSFGDPATTDTQYF.

This clonotype was counted between two and nine times. The chain carries TRBV28 and TRBJ1-6; the D is unclear. The CDR3 is 14 residues long. The germline gives CDR1 MDHEN, CDR2 SYDVKM. The V gene lost 7 bases and the J gene lost 0 bases, with 7 bases spanning the gap. This chain's CDR3 is CASNDRSYNSPLHF. The CDR3 coding sequence is TGTGCCAGCAATGATCGCTCCTATAATTCACCCCTCCACTTT. Supplemented by reference TRBV28 and TRBJ1-6, the full variable domain reads DVKVTQSSRYLVKRTGEKVFLECVQDMDHENMFWYRQDPGLGLRLIYFSYDVKMKEKGDIPEGYSVSREKKERFSLILESASTNQTSMYLCASNDRSYNSPLHFGNGTRLTVT.

The CDR3: CSVKWSGQGRNTIYF. As DNA, the CDR3 is TGCAGCGTTAAATGGTCCGGACAGGGAAGAAACACCATATATTTT. This chain uses TRBV29-1 with TRBJ1-3; 8 bases map to TRBD1. Germline trimming cut 5 bases from V and 5 bases from J; bases unmatched to any gene: 11. Per germline, CDR1 SQVTM and CDR2 ANQGSEA. CDR3 size: 15 residues.

This rearrangement joins TRBV20-1 to TRBJ2-3; 7 nucleotides agree with TRBD2. Germline CDR1 and CDR2: DFQATT and SNEGSKA (reference sequence). The CDR3 spans 13 residues. The trim removed 7 bases at V and 2 bases at J, leaving 6 bases unmatched. The CDR3 reads CSDREAATDTQYF. In DNA, the CDR3 is TGCAGTGACCGGGAGGCTGCCACAGATACGCAGTATTTT.

This clonotype was recorded many times. The genes are TRBV7-3 and TRBJ1-5, with D uncertain. Trimming shortened V by 5 bases and J by 6 bases, and 20 bases separated the two germline ends. This CDR3 has 16 residues. Germline CDR1 SGHTA, CDR2 FQGTGA. CDR3 bases: TGTGCCAGCAGCCCTTCGTTTACGTACTCAAGTCAGCCCCAGCATTTT. Translated: CASSPSFTYSSQPQHF.

This clonotype was found a few times. The V call is TRBV29-1, the J call TRBJ2-3; maybe TRBD1 (6 bases). Germline CDR1 reads SQVTM; CDR2 reads ANQGSEA. V was clipped by 5 bases and J by 0 bases, with 9 bases between them. This CDR3 is built from 13 residues. This CDR3 is CSVSGQSTDTQYF. The CDR3 DNA is TGCAGCGTTTCCGGACAGAGCACAGATACGCAGTATTTT.

CDR3 DNA sequence: TGTGCCATCAGACTGCCGGGTCCTTTTAACACCGGGGAGCTGTTTTTT. This sequence encodes CAIRLPGPFNTGELFF. V is TRBV10-3 and J is TRBJ2-2; the D is unclear. V was pared by 6 bases and J by 2 bases, with 16 bases between. This CDR3 is 16 amino acids long. Germline CDR1 ENHRY, CDR2 SYGVKD.

In this sample, this clonotype turned up a few times. The chain joins TRBV6-1 to TRBJ2-1; the D gene is possibly TRBD1 (5 bases). CDR3 length equals 14 residues. Germline CDR1 MNHNS, CDR2 SASEGT. V lost 6 bases, J lost 7 bases, and 16 bases lay in between. The CDR3 region has the DNA TGTGCCAGCAGATGGGGCACACTCGGGAATGAGCAGTTCTTC. This codes for CASRWGTLGNEQFF.

This chain uses TRBV19 with TRBJ1-1; TRBD1 is a possible D gene (6 bases). The CDR3 covers 14 residues. V lost 3 bases and J 7 bases, leaving 15 bases between the germline ends. CDR1 and CDR2 from the germline V gene are LNHDA and SQIVND (reference sequence). The CDR3: CASSIGRGLREAFF. CDR3 DNA: TGTGCCAGTAGTATCGGCAGGGGATTGCGTGAAGCTTTCTTT. The complete variable domain, with remaining parts taken from reference TRBV19 and TRBJ1-1, reads DGGITQSPKYLFRKEGQNVTLSCEQNLNHDAMYWYRQDPGQGLRLIYYSQIVNDFQKGDIAEGYSVSREKKESFPLTVTSAQKNPTAFYLCASSIGRGLREAFFGQGTRLTVV.

In its sample, this clonotype was seen a few times. One end of the junction varies from germline; a read error may be responsible. The chain employs TRBV27 and TRBJ2-2; D is tentatively TRBD1 or TRBD2 (5 bases each). CDR1 is MNHEY, CDR2 SMNVEV, per germline (reference sequence). The CDR3 has 18 amino acids. The CDR3 region has the DNA TGTGCCAGCAGATTATATCGGGACCCCAAAACGAACACCGGGGAGCTGTTTTTT. Translated: CASRLYRDPKTNTGELFF.

V is TRBV9 and J is TRBJ2-7; 8 bases are shared with TRBD2. The CDR3 spans 14 residues. V lost 2 bases and J lost 5; bases outside the gene matches: 6. Germline loops: CDR1 SGDLS, CDR2 YYNGEE. The CDR3 DNA is TGTGCCAGCAGCGTTAGCGGGGAGTCCAACGAGCAGTACGTC. This encodes CASSVSGESNEQYV.

This clonotype was counted between two and nine times. The chain has TRBV3-1 and TRBJ2-4, with D perhaps matching TRBD1 (5 bases). The CDR3 has 10 residues. Between the trimmed V and J ends, which lost 8 bases and 7 bases, there was a span of 6 bases. Germline V gives CDR1 LGHDT, CDR2 YNNKEL (reference sequence). CDR3 nucleotides: TGTGCCAGCGGACACAACATTCAGTACTTC. Amino acid sequence: CASGHNIQYF. The full variable domain, with the rest looked up from reference TRBV3-1 and TRBJ2-4, is DTAVSQTPKYLVTQMGNDKSIKCEQNLGHDTMYWYKQDSKKFLKIMFSYNNKELIINETVPNRFSPKSPDKAHLNLHINSLELGDSAVYFCASGHNIQYFGAGTRLSVL.

The chain has TRBV24-1 and TRBJ2-1, with TRBD1 matching 9 bases. Unmatched junction bases numbered 12, after V lost 5 bases and J lost 8 bases. The CDR3 runs to 16 residues. Germline V lookup: CDR1 KGHDR, CDR2 SFDVKD. This chain's CDR3 is CATSAVWGQGRYEQFF. The CDR3, as DNA: TGTGCCACCAGTGCCGTTTGGGGACAGGGAAGGTATGAGCAGTTCTTC.

The DNA for the CDR3 is TGCAGTGCTAGAGATCGGATAAGGGCCACAGATACGCAGTATTTT. Protein: CSARDRIRATDTQYF. The rearrangement links TRBV20-1 to TRBJ2-3; no reliable D call. The germline V gene has CDR1 DFQATT and CDR2 SNEGSKA (reference sequence). The CDR3 covers 15 residues. Trimming took 0 bases from V and 2 from J, leaving 12 bases between them.

This chain uses TRBV30 with TRBJ1-1; the match to TRBD1 covers 7 bases. Losses at the gene ends were 8 bases for V and 3 bases for J; bases not matched to a gene: 3. The germline gives CDR1 GTSNPN, CDR2 SVGIG (reference sequence). CDR3 size: 11 residues. This CDR3 is CALTGDTEAFF. In DNA, the CDR3 is TGTGCCCTCACAGGGGACACTGAAGCTTTCTTT.

This clonotype was counted between two and nine times. The chain joins TRBV20-1 to TRBJ1-5; TRBD1 is a possible D gene (5 bases). Between the trimmed V and J ends, which lost 6 bases and 5 bases, there was a span of 20 bases. Germline V gene sequence: CDR1 DFQATT, CDR2 SNEGSKA (reference sequence). The CDR3 runs 15 residues. The CDR3 DNA reads TGCAGTGCCCAAACCGGGACCCCCGGGGATCAGCCCCAGCATTTT. This sequence encodes CSAQTGTPGDQPQHF.

This chain uses TRBV5-5 with TRBJ1-5; no reliable D call. The CDR3 runs to 13 residues. V was trimmed by 3 bases and J by 13 bases, leaving 17 bases between them. Germline V gene sequence: CDR1 SGHKS, CDR2 YYEKEE (reference sequence). In DNA, the CDR3 is TGTGCCAGCAGCTGGACGGATAGCAAGCAGCAGCATTTT. Protein sequence: CASSWTDSKQQHF.

V gene TRBV3-1 combines with J gene TRBJ2-2, with 9 bases matching TRBD2. Per germline, CDR1 LGHDT and CDR2 YNNKEL (reference sequence). Losses at the gene ends were 1 base for V and 4 bases for J; bases not matched to a gene: 4. The CDR3 totals 16 residues. CDR3 nucleotides: TGTGCCAGCAGCCAAGGGAGCGGGAGGTCCACCGGGGAGCTGTTTTTT. It codes for CASSQGSGRSTGELFF. Supplemented by reference TRBV3-1 and TRBJ2-2, the full variable domain reads DTAVSQTPKYLVTQMGNDKSIKCEQNLGHDTMYWYKQDSKKFLKIMFSYNNKELIINETVPNRFSPKSPDKAHLNLHINSLELGDSAVYFCASSQGSGRSTGELFFGEGSRLTVL.